This is a list of T cell receptor beta chains from one sample in a study of blood T cells in healthy people across ages. Each CDR3 protein is one row after TCRdb ran MiXCR on the 5' RACE reads. The sample has approximately 880,000 distinct CDR3 sequences, under 50% seen once. The specimen was blood. These receptors were collected from a man aged 25-40 years in good health. Each CDR3 is given with its conserved first and last residue. The size of a clone is reported for some rows only, either as once, few or many, or as a class for expanded clones.

V gene: TRBV20-1; clone size: .; J gene: TRBJ2-3; CDR3 protein: CSARDQQGVDTQYF
V gene: TRBV7-2; clone size: once; J gene: TRBJ2-1; CDR3 protein: CASSLRTGGVNEQFF
V gene: TRBV28; clone size: .; J gene: .; CDR3 protein: CASSSTPNYEQYF
V gene: TRBV6-2/TRBV6-3; clone size: few; J gene: TRBJ1-5; CDR3 protein: CASSYGDNQPQHF
V gene: TRBV7-9; clone size: .; J gene: .; CDR3 protein: CASSHSSQASAGLYEQYF
V gene: TRBV20-1; clone size: .; J gene: TRBJ1-1; CDR3 protein: CSARRDTEAFF
V gene: TRBV10-3; clone size: once; J gene: TRBJ2-7; CDR3 protein: CAISDPGTGFYEQYF
V gene: TRBV28; clone size: once; J gene: TRBJ1-4; CDR3 protein: CASSGDSSREKLFF
V gene: TRBV3-1; clone size: once; J gene: TRBJ2-1; CDR3 protein: CASSQGTGTNEQLF
V gene: TRBV7-2; clone size: .; J gene: TRBJ2-2; CDR3 protein: CASSHVSGGYTGELFF
V gene: TRBV5-1; clone size: .; J gene: TRBJ2-3; CDR3 protein: CASASYTDTQYF
V gene: TRBV4-2; clone size: .; J gene: TRBJ1-1; CDR3 protein: CASSQEVGHTEAFF
V gene: TRBV27; clone size: few; J gene: TRBJ1-4; CDR3 protein: CASKRQPTNEKLFF
V gene: TRBV27; clone size: .; J gene: TRBJ2-4; CDR3 protein: CASSFSWKGGNIQYF
V gene: TRBV5-1; clone size: once; J gene: .; CDR3 protein: CASSGGQAYNEQYF
V gene: TRBV9; clone size: few; J gene: TRBJ2-7; CDR3 protein: CASSVALGTASYEQYF
V gene: TRBV7-2; clone size: few; J gene: TRBJ1-6; CDR3 protein: CASSMTGVRSPLHF
V gene: TRBV5-6; clone size: .; J gene: TRBJ1-6; CDR3 protein: CASSPPGGRWNSPLHF
V gene: TRBV25-1; clone size: .; J gene: .; CDR3 protein: CASREGQYYEQYF
V gene: TRBV4-3; clone size: .; J gene: TRBJ1-1; CDR3 protein: CASSQDRAANTEAFF
V gene: TRBV6-5; clone size: .; J gene: TRBJ2-2; CDR3 protein: CASSEQGYELFF
V gene: TRBV7-9; clone size: .; J gene: TRBJ1-5; CDR3 protein: CASSLTGEVQPQHF
V gene: TRBV5-5; clone size: .; J gene: TRBJ2-7; CDR3 protein: CASTTPGQGLYEQYF
V gene: TRBV15; clone size: few; J gene: TRBJ1-5; CDR3 protein: CATSRDRTNQPQHF
V gene: TRBV7-2; clone size: few; J gene: TRBJ2-3; CDR3 protein: CASRLRDFTDTQYF
V gene: TRBV7-9; clone size: .; J gene: TRBJ1-1; CDR3 protein: CASSHGTISDTEAFF
V gene: TRBV5-1; clone size: .; J gene: TRBJ2-1; CDR3 protein: CASSLAQTDEQFF
V gene: TRBV7-9; clone size: .; J gene: TRBJ2-7; CDR3 protein: CASSAGHTIPSYEQYF
V gene: TRBV5-6; clone size: .; J gene: TRBJ2-3; CDR3 protein: CATRPGTGSDTQYF
V gene: TRBV20-1; clone size: few; J gene: TRBJ1-2; CDR3 protein: CSASSKGQGAFFGYTF
V gene: TRBV11-2; clone size: few; J gene: TRBJ1-6; CDR3 protein: CASSLVGPLHF
V gene: TRBV7-2; clone size: .; J gene: TRBJ2-5; CDR3 protein: CASSLVAGGMRNEQYF
V gene: TRBV10-3; clone size: few; J gene: TRBJ2-1; CDR3 protein: CAISESNARANEQFF
V gene: TRBV11-3; clone size: .; J gene: TRBJ2-2; CDR3 protein: CASSLNPRTGELFF
V gene: TRBV20-1; clone size: few; J gene: TRBJ1-4; CDR3 protein: CSAGRTGWGEKLFF
V gene: TRBV7-2; clone size: many; J gene: TRBJ2-7; CDR3 protein: CASSLEGRGAQYEQYF
V gene: TRBV12-3/TRBV12-4; clone size: few; J gene: TRBJ2-7; CDR3 protein: CASSHGSSYEQYF
V gene: TRBV7-4; clone size: .; J gene: TRBJ2-7; CDR3 protein: CASLLTGGPGSYEQYF
V gene: TRBV6-4; clone size: .; J gene: TRBJ2-2; CDR3 protein: CASSDSQGNTGELFF
V gene: TRBV6-1; clone size: .; J gene: TRBJ1-5; CDR3 protein: CASSEQGNGPQHF
V gene: TRBV6-1; clone size: .; J gene: TRBJ2-2; CDR3 protein: CASEAQGDTGELFF
V gene: TRBV3-1; clone size: few; J gene: TRBJ2-3; CDR3 protein: CASSQGLGTQYF
V gene: TRBV3-1; clone size: .; J gene: TRBJ2-6; CDR3 protein: CASSQDYGGSGANVLTF
V gene: TRBV4-3; clone size: .; J gene: TRBJ2-7; CDR3 protein: CASSQGAFAGGYEQYF
V gene: TRBV29-1; clone size: few; J gene: TRBJ2-5; CDR3 protein: CSVQSEVETQYF
V gene: TRBV27; clone size: .; J gene: TRBJ1-4; CDR3 protein: CATHPGGRGKLFF